This TCR beta chain stems from a study of T cells in Graves' hyperthyroidism and ophthalmopathy. Findings and caveats of the study: Most clonotypes expanded in thyroid above 0.001 were likewise present in blood.

Concerning this clonotype: Its matching antigen is unknown. The junction departs from the called germline gene at one end, perhaps through a read error.

This CDR3 region has 13 residues. Germline CDR1 SGHTA, CDR2 FQGTGA. The source material, RNA transcripts, was used to amplify TCR beta CDR3 regions. Primed by the HTBI set, a first-round RT-PCR was run on the TCR CDR3. In TCRdb, the multiplex PCR reads were re-called with MiXCR into one record per CDR3 protein. This sample carries approximately 380,000 distinct CDR3 sequences, about 18% of them seen once, and the ten largest clones take about 4%. Sequenced sample: blood. This rearrangement joins TRBV7-3 to TRBJ1-1, with D unresolved. The clonotype was recovered from a young woman with Graves' hyperthyroidism. This CDR3 is CASSLTGNTEACF. The CDR3 DNA reads TGTGCCAGCAGCTTAACTGGGAACACTGAAGCTTGCTTT.